One and the same sample provided the 9 T cell receptor beta chains below, sequenced in a study of shared clonotypes between healthy human individuals. Clones were sequenced by immunoSEQ multiplex PCR, and TCRdb holds only the in-frame ones, with some missing. The data contain a few million clones, approximately 93% of them singletons. Sequencing was performed on naive CD4+ T cells from PBMCs. Subset of the sample: CD45RA+ positively selected. The receptors were sampled from a man aged 18 to 30 in good health. Some clones in this sample may be carry-over from other donors' samples.

The V gene is TRBV18, the J gene TRBJ1-5; D unclear. Trimming pared 2 bases from V and 2 bases from J, leaving 7 bases between. CDR1 is KGHSH, CDR2 LQKENI, per germline. This CDR3 is 14 amino acids long. DNA of the CDR3: TGTGCCAGCTCACCATCTTCCCGCAATCAGCCCCAGCATTTT. Its protein is CASSPSSRNQPQHF.

This clone was found once. The chain uses TRBV5-1 and TRBJ2-1; D gene ambiguous. The CDR3 is 16 amino acids. CDR1 and CDR2 (germline): SGHRS, YFSETQ. V lost 0 bases, J lost 5 bases, and 15 bases lay in between. CDR3 sequence reads: CASSLAVGGRDNEQFF. The CDR3 DNA sequence: TGCGCCAGCAGCTTGGCCGTCGGCGGCCGTGACAATGAGCAGTTCTTC.

V is TRBV2 and J is TRBJ1-4; 9 bases agree with TRBD1. The V gene end was trimmed by 5 bases and the J gene end by 7 bases; junction bases not matched to a gene: 14. This CDR3 has 17 residues. CDR1 is SNHLY, CDR2 FYNNEI, per germline. The CDR3 region is CASSFPGQGTGGEKLFF. CDR3 nucleotides: TGTGCCAGCAGTTTCCCGGGACAGGGTACAGGGGGTGAAAAACTGTTTTTT. Full variable domain (outside the CDR3, taken from reference TRBV2 and TRBJ1-4): EPEVTQTPSHQVTQMGQEVILRCVPISNHLYFYWYRQILGQKVEFLVSFYNNEISEKSEIFDDQFSVERPDGSNFTLKIRSTKLEDSAMYFCASSFPGQGTGGEKLFFGSGTQLSVL.

V gene TRBV9 combines with J gene TRBJ2-1; D ambiguous. The germline V and J ends were trimmed by 0 bases and 0 bases, with 7 bases remaining between them. CDR3 length: 15 residues. Germline CDR1 and CDR2: SGDLS and YYNGEE. CDR3 in DNA: TGTGCCAGCAGCGTAGAACAACACTCCTACAATGAGCAGTTCTTC. It codes for CASSVEQHSYNEQFF.

The rearrangement links TRBV5-1 to TRBJ2-3, with D possibly matching TRBD1 (5 bases). Germline lookup yields CDR1 SGHRS and CDR2 YFSETQ. The V and J ends lost 4 bases and 0 bases respectively, with 9 bases between them. There are 14 residues in the CDR3. The CDR3 loop reads CASSEQGSTDTQYF. The CDR3 bases are TGCGCCAGCAGCGAGCAGGGCAGCACAGATACGCAGTATTTT.

The chain uses TRBV30 and TRBJ2-3; 7 bases are a match to TRBD1. J was trimmed by 0 bases and V by 0 bases; bases with no gene match: 6. Germline V CDR1 and CDR2: GTSNPN, SVGIG (reference sequence). The CDR3 has 16 amino acids. The CDR3 DNA follows: TGTGCCTGGAGTGTACAAGGGGGCATTAGCACAGATACGCAGTATTTT. Residues: CAWSVQGGISTDTQYF.

The CDR3 DNA sequence: TGCGCCAGCAAGGGACAGGGGCAGGCCGGGGAGCTGTTTTTT. It is translated as CASKGQGQAGELFF. The V and J genes are TRBV5-1 and TRBJ2-2; TRBD1 matches at 10 bases. The CDR3 contains 14 residues. The germline CDR1 and CDR2 sequences are SGHRS and YFSETQ. After removal of 6 bases from V and 6 bases from J, the junction contained 5 bases not matched to a gene.

The CDR3: CASSRDRGNTGELFF. The CDR3 DNA follows: TGCGCCAGCAGTCGCGACAGGGGGAACACCGGGGAGCTGTTTTTT. V and J are TRBV4-1 and TRBJ2-2; 8 positions agree with TRBD1. The CDR3 is 15 residues long. Trimming cost V 6 bases and J 1 base; bases outside gene matches: 4. In germline, CDR1 is MGHRA, CDR2 YSYEKL.

The chain is built from TRBV5-4 and TRBJ2-1; TRBD1 agrees at 7 bases. Losses at the gene ends were 4 bases for V and 6 bases for J; bases not matched to a gene: 10. The CDR3 sequence is 15 residues long. The V gene's germline CDR1 is SGHNT and CDR2 YYREEE (reference sequence). CDR3 bases: TGTGCCAGCAGCCGGGACAGCCCCCGGGGCAATGAGCAGTTCTTC. Translation gives CASSRDSPRGNEQFF.